These T cell receptor beta chains were read from a single sample in a study of blood T cell repertoires in COVID-19. TCRdb keeps only in-frame clones here, not all; method: immunoSEQ multiplex PCR. The sample yields under 150,000 clones, nearly 80% seen once. Sequencing used PBMCs or T cells enriched from blood (not recorded which). The receptor set was obtained from a woman aged 50 to 60 who had recovered from COVID-19. Both conserved end residues are part of each CDR3. A D gene is named only where the DNA matches it firmly. Part of the rows lack a size; the others show once, few, many or a class for expanded clones.

V	D	J	size	CDR3	DNA
TRBV5-1	TRBD1	TRBJ1-2	-	CASSLDTGGASGYTF	TGCGCCAGCAGCCTCGATACAGGGGGCGCCTCTGGCTACACCTTC
TRBV5-1	TRBD1	TRBJ1-2	-	CASSSAGQGDGYTF	TGCGCCAGCAGCAGCGCGGGACAGGGGGATGGCTACACCTTC
TRBV18	-	TRBJ1-3	few	CASSPWARGGNTIYF	TGTGCCAGCTCACCATGGGCTCGCGGGGGAAACACCATATATTTT
TRBV29-1	-	TRBJ2-3	-	CSGGRGDTQYF	TGCAGCGGGGGTAGGGGGGATACGCAGTATTTT
TRBV6-6	TRBD1	TRBJ1-6	-	CASRSGQTNSPLHF	TGTGCCAGCAGGTCGGGACAGACAAATTCACCCCTCCACTTT
TRBV5-8	-	TRBJ1-1	-	CASSLGRGAFF	TGTGCCAGCAGCTTAGGCAGGGGAGCTTTCTTT
TRBV27	-	TRBJ2-3	-	CASSLHPTDTQYF	TGTGCCAGCAGTTTACATCCCACAGATACGCAGTATTTT
TRBV7-8	TRBD2	TRBJ2-1	-	CASSLEGYSGGAPGQFF	TGTGCCAGCAGCTTAGAAGGGTATAGCGGGGGGGCCCCGGGGCAGTTCTTC
TRBV6-5	-	TRBJ2-7	-	CASSLGVSYEQYF	TGTGCCAGCAGTTTAGGGGTCTCCTACGAGCAGTACTTC
TRBV4-2	-	TRBJ2-7	-	CASSDTGGYEQYF	TGTGCCAGCAGCGATACCGGGGGCTACGAGCAGTACTTC
TRBV6-5	TRBD1	TRBJ1-1	few	CASSYRDSRRAEAFF	TGTGCCAGCAGTTATCGGGACAGCCGTCGGGCTGAAGCTTTCTTT
TRBV5-1	-	TRBJ2-4	-	CASSFGTLAKNIQYF	TGCGCCAGCAGCTTTGGCACCCTAGCCAAAAACATTCAGTACTTC
TRBV7-2	TRBD2	TRBJ2-3	-	CASSSGTSGGDTQYF	TGTGCCAGCAGCTCAGGGACTAGCGGGGGTGATACGCAGTATTTT
TRBV5-1	-	TRBJ1-2	once	CASSLSPGRGNGYTF	TGCGCCAGCAGCTTGAGTCCGGGCAGGGGAAATGGCTACACCTTC
TRBV11-3	-	TRBJ1-2	-	CASSLGGRDLYGYTF	TGTGCCAGCAGCTTAGGTGGACGGGACTTATATGGCTACACCTTC
TRBV10-3	-	TRBJ2-3	few	CAISEGALDTQYF	TGTGCCATCAGTGAGGGGGCGTTAGATACGCAGTATTTT
TRBV6-5	TRBD1	TRBJ1-5	-	CASRKDRGERQPQHF	TGTGCCAGCAGAAAGGACAGGGGGGAAAGGCAGCCCCAGCATTTT
TRBV25-1	-	TRBJ1-6	-	CASRNAAGDHSPLHF	TGTGCCAGCAGGAATGCGGCAGGGGATCATTCACCCCTCCACTTT
TRBV2	TRBD1	TRBJ1-6	-	CASSVSQGDSPLHF	TGTGCCAGCAGTGTGTCACAGGGGGATTCACCCCTCCACTTT
TRBV5-5	TRBD1	TRBJ1-3	-	CASSLDRGLGNTIYF	TGTGCCAGCAGCTTGGACAGGGGGCTAGGAAACACCATATATTTT
TRBV6-5	TRBD2	TRBJ2-7	-	CASSNPGLAYEQYF	TGTGCCAGCAGTAACCCGGGACTAGCGTACGAGCAGTACTTC
TRBV29-1	TRBD1	TRBJ2-1	many	CSVGTGGNEQFF	TGCAGCGTTGGGACAGGAGGCAATGAGCAGTTCTTC
TRBV11-3	-	TRBJ2-6	-	CASSTRTAGANVLTF	TGTGCCAGCAGCACACGGACAGCTGGGGCCAACGTCCTGACTTTC
TRBV9	-	TRBJ1-1	once	CASSALEGPLGTEAFF	TGTGCCAGCAGCGCCCTCGAGGGCCCTCTCGGCACTGAAGCTTTCTTT
TRBV3-1/TRBV3-2	TRBD2	TRBJ2-3	-	CASSRGLAGEVDTQYF	TGTGCCAGCAGCAGGGGACTAGCGGGAGAGGTGGATACGCAGTATTTT
TRBV13	TRBD1	TRBJ1-3	-	CASSFLQGPSGNTIYF	TGTGCCAGCAGCTTTCTACAGGGGCCCTCTGGAAACACCATATATTTT
TRBV19	TRBD1	TRBJ2-6	once	CASSISHRGSGANVLTF	TGTGCCAGTAGTATATCGCACAGGGGCTCTGGGGCCAACGTCCTGACTTTC
TRBV6-5	-	TRBJ1-2	-	CASSYSSRGTNYGYTF	TGTGCCAGCAGTTACTCATCCCGGGGAACTAACTATGGCTACACCTTC
TRBV28	-	TRBJ2-1	-	CATRDWLEQFF	TGTGCCACCCGAGACTGGCTAGAGCAGTTCTTC
TRBV10-1	-	TRBJ2-7	-	CASSGDSYEQYF	TGCGCCAGCAGCGGTGACAGCTACGAGCAGTACTTC
TRBV6-5	-	TRBJ1-1	-	CASRSAGYRVTEAFF	TGTGCCAGCAGGTCCGCGGGTTACAGGGTCACTGAAGCTTTCTTT
TRBV9	TRBD2	TRBJ2-3	few	CASSKNGGSTDTQYF	TGTGCCAGCAGCAAAAACGGGGGGAGCACAGATACGCAGTATTTT
TRBV27	-	TRBJ2-3	-	CASSLIPLTDTQYF	TGTGCCAGCAGTTTAATCCCTCTCACAGATACGCAGTATTTT
TRBV12-5	TRBD1	TRBJ1-2	-	CASGSHRGQGFSYGYTF	TGTGCTAGTGGTTCCCACAGGGGGCAGGGATTTAGCTATGGCTACACCTTC
TRBV10-3	TRBD1	TRBJ1-3	-	CAISVYQGGQSSGNTIYF	TGTGCCATCAGTGTCTACCAGGGGGGCCAAAGCTCTGGAAACACCATATATTTT
TRBV5-1	-	TRBJ1-4	-	CASSLGGPGEEKLFF	TGCGCCAGCAGCCTGGGGGGCCCGGGAGAAGAAAAACTGTTTTTT
TRBV27	TRBD1	TRBJ2-7	few	CASSPDRAPSSYEQYF	TGTGCCAGCAGTCCTGACAGGGCACCCAGCTCCTACGAGCAGTACTTC
TRBV7-9	-	TRBJ1-4	-	CASSRGQTRYNEKLFF	TGTGCCAGCAGCCGTGGACAGACAAGATATAATGAAAAACTGTTTTTT